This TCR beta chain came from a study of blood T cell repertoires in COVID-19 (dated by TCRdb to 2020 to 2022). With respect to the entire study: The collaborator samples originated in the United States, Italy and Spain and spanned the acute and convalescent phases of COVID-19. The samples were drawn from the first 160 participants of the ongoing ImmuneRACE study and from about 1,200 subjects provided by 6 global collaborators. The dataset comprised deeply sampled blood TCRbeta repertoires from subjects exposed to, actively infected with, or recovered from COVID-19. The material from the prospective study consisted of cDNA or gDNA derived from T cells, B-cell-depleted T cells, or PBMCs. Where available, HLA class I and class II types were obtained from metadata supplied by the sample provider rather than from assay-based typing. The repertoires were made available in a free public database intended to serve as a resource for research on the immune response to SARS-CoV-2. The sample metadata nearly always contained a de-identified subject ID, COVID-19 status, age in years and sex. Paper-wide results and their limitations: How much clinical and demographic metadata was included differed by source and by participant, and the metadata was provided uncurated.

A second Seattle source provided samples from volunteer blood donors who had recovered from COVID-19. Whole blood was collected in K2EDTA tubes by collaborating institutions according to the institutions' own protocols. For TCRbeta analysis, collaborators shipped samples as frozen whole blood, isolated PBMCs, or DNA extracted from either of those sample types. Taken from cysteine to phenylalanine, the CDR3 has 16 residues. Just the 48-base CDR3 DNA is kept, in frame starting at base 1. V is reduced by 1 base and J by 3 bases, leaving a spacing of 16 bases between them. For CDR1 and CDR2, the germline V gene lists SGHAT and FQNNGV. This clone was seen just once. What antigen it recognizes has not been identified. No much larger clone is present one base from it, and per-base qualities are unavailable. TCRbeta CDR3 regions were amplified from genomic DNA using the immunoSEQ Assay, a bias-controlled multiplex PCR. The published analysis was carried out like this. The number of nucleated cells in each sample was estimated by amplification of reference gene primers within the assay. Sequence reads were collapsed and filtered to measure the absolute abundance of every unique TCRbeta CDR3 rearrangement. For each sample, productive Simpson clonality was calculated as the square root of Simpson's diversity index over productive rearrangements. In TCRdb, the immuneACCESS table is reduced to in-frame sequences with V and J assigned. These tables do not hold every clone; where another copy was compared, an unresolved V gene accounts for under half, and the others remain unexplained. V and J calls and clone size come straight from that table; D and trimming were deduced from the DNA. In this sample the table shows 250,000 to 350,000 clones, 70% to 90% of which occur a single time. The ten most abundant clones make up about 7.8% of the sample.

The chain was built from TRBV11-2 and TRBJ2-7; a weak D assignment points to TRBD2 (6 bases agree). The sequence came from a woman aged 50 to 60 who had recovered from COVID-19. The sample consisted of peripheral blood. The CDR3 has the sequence CASSLGDGRGGYEQYF. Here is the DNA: TGTGCCAGCAGCTTAGGAGATGGGCGGGGAGGCTACGAGCAGTACTTC. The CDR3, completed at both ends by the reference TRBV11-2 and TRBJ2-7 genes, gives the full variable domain EAGVAQSPRYKIIEKRQSVAFWCNPISGHATLYWYQQILGQGPKLLIQFQNNGVVDDSQLPKDRFSAERLKGVDSTLKIQPAKLEDSAVYLCASSLGDGRGGYEQYFGPGTRLTVT.